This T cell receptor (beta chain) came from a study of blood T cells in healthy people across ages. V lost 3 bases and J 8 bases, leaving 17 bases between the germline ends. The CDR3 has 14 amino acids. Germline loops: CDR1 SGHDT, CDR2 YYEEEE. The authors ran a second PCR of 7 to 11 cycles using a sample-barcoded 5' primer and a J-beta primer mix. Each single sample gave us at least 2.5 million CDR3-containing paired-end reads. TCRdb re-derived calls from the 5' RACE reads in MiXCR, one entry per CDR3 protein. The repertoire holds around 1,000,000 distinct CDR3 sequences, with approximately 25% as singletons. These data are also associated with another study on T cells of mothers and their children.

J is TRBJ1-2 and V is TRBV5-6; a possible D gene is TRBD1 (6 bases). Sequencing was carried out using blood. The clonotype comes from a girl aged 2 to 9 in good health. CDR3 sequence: CASSWGQRSGGYTF. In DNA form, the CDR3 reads TGTGCCAGCAGCTGGGGACAACGCTCGGGGGGCTACACCTTC.